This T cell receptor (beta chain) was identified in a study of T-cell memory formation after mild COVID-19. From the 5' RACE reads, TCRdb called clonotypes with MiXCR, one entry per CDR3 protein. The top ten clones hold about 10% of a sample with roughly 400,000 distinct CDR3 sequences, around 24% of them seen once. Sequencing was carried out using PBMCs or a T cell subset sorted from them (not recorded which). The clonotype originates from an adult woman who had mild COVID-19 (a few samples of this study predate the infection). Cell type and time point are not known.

In DNA, the CDR3 is TGTGCCAGCAGCTTGGGAATCGGTGGAAACACCATATATTTT. Its translation is CASSLGIGGNTIYF. This rearrangement joins TRBV5-6 to TRBJ1-3, with D hard to call. This CDR3 is built from 14 residues. Deletions cut 0 bases from V and 3 bases from J, with 7 bases between. Germline V gene lookup returns CDR1 SGHDT and CDR2 YYEEEE.